The clone carrying this TCR beta chain was counted ten times or more. No antigen is known for it. These data belong to a study of identical twins. The CDR3 contains 15 residues. Trimming cost V 0 bases and J 6 bases; bases outside gene matches: 6. In germline, CDR1 is KGHDR, CDR2 SFDVKD. cDNA molecules carried unique molecular identifiers, and template switching added a universal primer site. TCRdb reanalysed the 5' RACE reads using MiXCR and keeps one entry per CDR3 protein. The sample consists of 250,000 or so distinct CDR3 sequences, 7% of them appearing once. General study points: Excess twin sharing in beta out-of-frame sequences was weaker. Recombination models fit unrelated individuals' TCR alpha sharing but underestimated twins'.

Separately, the same data were catalogued under a study of yellow fever vaccine responses in identical twins.

This receptor was obtained from a woman aged 18-29 years in good health. The chain recombines TRBV24-1 with TRBJ2-5, with 7 bases identical to TRBD1. Specimen: memory (CD45RO+) T cells sorted from blood. The DNA for the CDR3 is TGTGCCACCAGTGATTTGCTGAAGGGGGCAAAGACCCAGTACTTC. Its translation is CATSDLLKGAKTQYF.